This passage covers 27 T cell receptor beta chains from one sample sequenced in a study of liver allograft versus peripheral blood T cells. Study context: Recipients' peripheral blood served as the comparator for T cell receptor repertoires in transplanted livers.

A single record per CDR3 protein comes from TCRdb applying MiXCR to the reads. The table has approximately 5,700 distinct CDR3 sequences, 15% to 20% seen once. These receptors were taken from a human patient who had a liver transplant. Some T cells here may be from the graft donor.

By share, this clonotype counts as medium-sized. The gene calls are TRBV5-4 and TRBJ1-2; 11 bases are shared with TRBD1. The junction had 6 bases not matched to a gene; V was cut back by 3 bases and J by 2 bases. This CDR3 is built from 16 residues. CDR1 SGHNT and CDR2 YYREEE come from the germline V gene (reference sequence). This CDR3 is CASSSGQGARNYGYTF. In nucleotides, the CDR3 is TGTGCCAGCAGCTCTGGACAGGGGGCAAGAAACTATGGCTACACCTTC.

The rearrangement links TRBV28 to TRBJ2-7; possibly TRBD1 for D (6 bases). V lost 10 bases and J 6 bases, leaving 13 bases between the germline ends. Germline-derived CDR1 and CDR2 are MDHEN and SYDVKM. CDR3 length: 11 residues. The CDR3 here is CAIQGTVEQYF. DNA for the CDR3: TGTGCCATACAGGGAACGGTCGAGCAGTACTTC.

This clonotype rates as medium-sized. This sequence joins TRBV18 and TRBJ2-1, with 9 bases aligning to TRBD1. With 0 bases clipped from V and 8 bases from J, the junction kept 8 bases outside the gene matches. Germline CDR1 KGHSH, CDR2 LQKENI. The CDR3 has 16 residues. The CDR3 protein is CASSPPRDRDLHEQFF. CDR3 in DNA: TGTGCCAGCTCACCACCCCGGGACAGGGACTTACATGAGCAGTTCTTC.

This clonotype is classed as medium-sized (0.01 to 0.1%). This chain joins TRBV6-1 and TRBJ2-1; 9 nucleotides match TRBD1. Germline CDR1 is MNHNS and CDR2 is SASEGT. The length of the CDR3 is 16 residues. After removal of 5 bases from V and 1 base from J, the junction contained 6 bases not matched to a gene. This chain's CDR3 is CASSPGTGRSYNEQFF. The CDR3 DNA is TGTGCCAGCAGTCCCGGGACAGGGAGATCCTACAATGAGCAGTTCTTC.

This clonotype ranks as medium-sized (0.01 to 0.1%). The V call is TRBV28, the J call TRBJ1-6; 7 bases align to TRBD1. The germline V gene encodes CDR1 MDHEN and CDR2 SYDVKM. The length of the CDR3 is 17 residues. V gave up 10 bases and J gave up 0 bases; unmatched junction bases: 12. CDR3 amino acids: CATDRDPFSSYNSPLHF. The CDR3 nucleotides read TGTGCCACAGACAGGGATCCATTCAGCTCCTATAATTCACCCCTCCACTTT.

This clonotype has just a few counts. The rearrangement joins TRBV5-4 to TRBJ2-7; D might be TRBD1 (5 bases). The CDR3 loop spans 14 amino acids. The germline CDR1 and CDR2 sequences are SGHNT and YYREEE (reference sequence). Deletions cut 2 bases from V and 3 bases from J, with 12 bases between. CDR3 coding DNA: TGTGCCAGCAGCTTCTGGGGCCTTAGCTACGAGCAGTACTTC. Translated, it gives CASSFWGLSYEQYF.

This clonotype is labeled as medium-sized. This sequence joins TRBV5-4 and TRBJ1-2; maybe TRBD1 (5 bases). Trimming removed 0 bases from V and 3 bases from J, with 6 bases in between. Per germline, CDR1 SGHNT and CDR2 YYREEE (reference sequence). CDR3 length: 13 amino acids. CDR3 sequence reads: CASSLGGDYGYTF. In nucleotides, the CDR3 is TGTGCCAGCAGCTTGGGAGGGGACTATGGCTACACCTTC.

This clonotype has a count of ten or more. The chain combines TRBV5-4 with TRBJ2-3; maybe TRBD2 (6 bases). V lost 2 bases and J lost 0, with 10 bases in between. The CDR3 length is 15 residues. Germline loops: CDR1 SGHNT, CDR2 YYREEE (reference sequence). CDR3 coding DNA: TGTGCCAGCAGCTTAGCCGGGAGAAGCACAGATACGCAGTATTTT. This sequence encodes CASSLAGRSTDTQYF.

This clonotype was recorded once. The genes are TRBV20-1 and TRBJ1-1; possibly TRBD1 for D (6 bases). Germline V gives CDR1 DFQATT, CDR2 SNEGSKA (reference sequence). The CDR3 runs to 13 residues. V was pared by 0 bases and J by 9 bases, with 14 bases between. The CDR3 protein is CSARDTRGNKAFF. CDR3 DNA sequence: TGCAGTGCTAGAGATACCAGGGGTAATAAAGCTTTCTTT.

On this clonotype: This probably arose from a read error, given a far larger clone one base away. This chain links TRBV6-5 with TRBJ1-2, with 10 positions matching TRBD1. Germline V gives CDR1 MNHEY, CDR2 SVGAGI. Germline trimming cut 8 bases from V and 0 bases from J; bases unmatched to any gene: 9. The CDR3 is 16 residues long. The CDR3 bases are TGTGCCAGCTGGCAACGGACAGGGGGGGCTAACTATGGCTACACCTTC. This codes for CASWQRTGGANYGYTF.

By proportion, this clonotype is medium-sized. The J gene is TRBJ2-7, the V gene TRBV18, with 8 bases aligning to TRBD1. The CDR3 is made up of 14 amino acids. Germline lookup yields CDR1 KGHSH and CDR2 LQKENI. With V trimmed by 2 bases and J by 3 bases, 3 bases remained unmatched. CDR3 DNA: TGTGCCAGCTCACCAGCTGGACAGGGCTACGAGCAGTACTTC. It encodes CASSPAGQGYEQYF.

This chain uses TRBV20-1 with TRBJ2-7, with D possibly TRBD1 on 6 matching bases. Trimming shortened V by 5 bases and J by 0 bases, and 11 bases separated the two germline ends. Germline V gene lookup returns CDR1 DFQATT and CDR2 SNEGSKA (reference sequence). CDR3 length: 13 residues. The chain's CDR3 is CSASRDISYEQYF. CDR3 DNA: TGCAGTGCTTCCCGGGACATCTCCTACGAGCAGTACTTC.

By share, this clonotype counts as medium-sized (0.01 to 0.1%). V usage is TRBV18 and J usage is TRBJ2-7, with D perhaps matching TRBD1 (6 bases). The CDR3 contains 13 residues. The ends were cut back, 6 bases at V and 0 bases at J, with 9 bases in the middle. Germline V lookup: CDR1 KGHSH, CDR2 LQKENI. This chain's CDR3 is CASSPTGSYEQYF. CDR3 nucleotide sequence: TGTGCCAGCTCCCCGACAGGCTCCTACGAGCAGTACTTC.

DNA of the CDR3: TGTGCCAGCAGCACACAGGGCATGAACACTGAAGCTTTCTTT. It translates to CASSTQGMNTEAFF. V is TRBV7-2 and J is TRBJ1-1; a possible D gene is TRBD1 (6 bases). The CDR3 covers 14 residues. V gave up 5 bases and J gave up 0 bases, with 10 bases separating them. Germline V gene lookup returns CDR1 SGHTA and CDR2 FQGNSA.

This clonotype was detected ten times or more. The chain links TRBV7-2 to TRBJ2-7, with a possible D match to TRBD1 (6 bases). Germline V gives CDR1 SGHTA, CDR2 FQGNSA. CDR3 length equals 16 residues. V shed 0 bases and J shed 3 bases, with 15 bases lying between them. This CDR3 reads CASSLAGAGMGYEQYF. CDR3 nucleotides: TGTGCCAGCAGCTTAGCGGGGGCAGGGATGGGCTACGAGCAGTACTTC.

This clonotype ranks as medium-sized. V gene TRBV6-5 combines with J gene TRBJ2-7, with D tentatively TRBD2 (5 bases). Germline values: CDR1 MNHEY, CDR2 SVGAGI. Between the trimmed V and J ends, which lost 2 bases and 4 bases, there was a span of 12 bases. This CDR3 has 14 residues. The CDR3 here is CASSYGAVGYEQYF. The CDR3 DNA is TGTGCCAGCAGTTACGGAGCGGTGGGGTACGAGCAGTACTTC.

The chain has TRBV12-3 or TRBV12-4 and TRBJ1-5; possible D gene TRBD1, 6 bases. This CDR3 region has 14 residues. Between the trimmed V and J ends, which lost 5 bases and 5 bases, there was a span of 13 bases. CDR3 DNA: TGTGCCAGCAGTCCGTTCGGGGGCTATCAGCCCCAGCATTTT. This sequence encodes CASSPFGGYQPQHF.

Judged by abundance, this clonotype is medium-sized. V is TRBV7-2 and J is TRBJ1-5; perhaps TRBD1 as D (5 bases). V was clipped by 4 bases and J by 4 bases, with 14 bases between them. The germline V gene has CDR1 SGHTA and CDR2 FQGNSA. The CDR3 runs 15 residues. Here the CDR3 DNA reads TGTGCCAGCAGCTCTGGGGGGGGGTGGAATCAGCCCCAGCATTTT. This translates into CASSSGGGWNQPQHF.

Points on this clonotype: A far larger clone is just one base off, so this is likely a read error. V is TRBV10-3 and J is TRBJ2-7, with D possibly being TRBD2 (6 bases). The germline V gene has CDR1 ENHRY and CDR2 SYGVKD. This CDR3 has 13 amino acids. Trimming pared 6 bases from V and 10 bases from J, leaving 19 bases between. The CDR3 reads CAIRTHGGIEQYF. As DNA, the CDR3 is TGTGCCATCAGGACGCACGGCGGGATCGAACAGTACTTC.

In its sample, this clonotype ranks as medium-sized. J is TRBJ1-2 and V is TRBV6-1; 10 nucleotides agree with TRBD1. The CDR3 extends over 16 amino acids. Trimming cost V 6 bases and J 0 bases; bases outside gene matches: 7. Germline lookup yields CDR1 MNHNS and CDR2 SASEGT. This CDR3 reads CASRQRTGGANYGYTF. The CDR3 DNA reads TGTGCCAGCAGGCAACGGACAGGGGGGGCTAACTATGGCTACACCTTC.

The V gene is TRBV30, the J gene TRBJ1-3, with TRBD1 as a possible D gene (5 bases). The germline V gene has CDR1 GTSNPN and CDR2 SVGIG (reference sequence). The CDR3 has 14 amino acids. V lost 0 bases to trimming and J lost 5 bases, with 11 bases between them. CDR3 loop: CAWSVAGPRNTIYF. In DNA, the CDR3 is TGTGCCTGGAGTGTAGCGGGACCGAGAAACACCATATATTTT.

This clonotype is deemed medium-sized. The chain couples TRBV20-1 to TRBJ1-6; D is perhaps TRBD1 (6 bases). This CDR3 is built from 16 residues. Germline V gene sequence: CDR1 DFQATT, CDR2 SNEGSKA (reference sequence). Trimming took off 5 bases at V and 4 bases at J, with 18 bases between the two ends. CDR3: CSAPRSGARYNSPLHF. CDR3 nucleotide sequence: TGCAGTGCTCCCCGGTCGGGGGCCCGTTATAATTCACCCCTCCACTTT.

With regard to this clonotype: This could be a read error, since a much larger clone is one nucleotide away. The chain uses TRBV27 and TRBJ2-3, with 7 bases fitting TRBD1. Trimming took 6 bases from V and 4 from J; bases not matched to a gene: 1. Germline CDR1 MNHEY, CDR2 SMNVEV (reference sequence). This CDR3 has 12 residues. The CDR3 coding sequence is TGTGCCAGCAGGACAGGGCCAGATACGCAGTATTTT. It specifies CASRTGPDTQYF.

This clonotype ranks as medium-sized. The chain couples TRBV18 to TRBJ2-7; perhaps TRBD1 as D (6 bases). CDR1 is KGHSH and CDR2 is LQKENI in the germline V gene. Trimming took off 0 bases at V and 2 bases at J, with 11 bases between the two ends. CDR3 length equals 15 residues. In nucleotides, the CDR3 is TGTGCCAGCTCACCACCCTTGGACAGACCCTACGAGCAGTACTTC. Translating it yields CASSPPLDRPYEQYF. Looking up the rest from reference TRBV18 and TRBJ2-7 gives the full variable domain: NAGVMQNPRHLVRRRGQEARLRCSPMKGHSHVYWYRQLPEEGLKFMVYLQKENIIDESGMPKERFSAEFPKEGPSILRIQQVVRGDSAAYFCASSPPLDRPYEQYFGPGTRLTVT.

CDR3 residues: CASSRDRGISPLHF. CDR3 DNA sequence: TGTGCCAGCAGTCGGGACAGGGGGATATCACCCCTCCACTTT. The rearrangement joins TRBV28 to TRBJ1-6; 11 bases map to TRBD1. The length of the CDR3 is 14 residues. Germline CDR1 is MDHEN and CDR2 is SYDVKM. V lost 5 bases, J lost 10 bases, and 4 bases stayed unmatched.

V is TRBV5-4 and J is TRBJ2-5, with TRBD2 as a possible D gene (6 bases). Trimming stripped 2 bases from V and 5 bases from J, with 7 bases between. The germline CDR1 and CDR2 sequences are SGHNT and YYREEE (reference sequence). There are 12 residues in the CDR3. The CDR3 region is CASSFREETQYF. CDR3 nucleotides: TGTGCCAGCAGCTTCCGGGAGGAGACCCAGTACTTC.

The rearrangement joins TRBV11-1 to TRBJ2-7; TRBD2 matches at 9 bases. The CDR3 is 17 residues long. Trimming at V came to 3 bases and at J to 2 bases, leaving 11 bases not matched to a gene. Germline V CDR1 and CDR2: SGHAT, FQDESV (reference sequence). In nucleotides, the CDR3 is TGTGCCAGCAGCTTGACTAGCGGAGCGATGGGGCCCTACGAGCAGTACTTC. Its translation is CASSLTSGAMGPYEQYF.